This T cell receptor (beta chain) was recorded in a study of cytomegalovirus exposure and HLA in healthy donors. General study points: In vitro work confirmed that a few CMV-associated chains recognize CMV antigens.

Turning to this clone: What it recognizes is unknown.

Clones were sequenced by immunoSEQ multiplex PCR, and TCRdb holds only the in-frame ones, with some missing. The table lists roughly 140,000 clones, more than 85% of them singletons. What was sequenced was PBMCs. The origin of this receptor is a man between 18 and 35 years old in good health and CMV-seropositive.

CDR3 amino acids: CASSRGQGLGGQPQHF. The CDR3 DNA reads as TGTGCCAGCAGCCGAGGGCAGGGATTGGGGGGTCAGCCCCAGCATTTT. This rearrangement joins TRBV7-9 to TRBJ1-5; TRBD1 is a possible D gene (5 bases). The CDR3 length is 16 residues. CDR1 is SEHNR, CDR2 FQNEAQ, per germline (reference sequence). Trimming removed 5 bases from V and 6 bases from J, with 20 bases in between. The full variable domain, its missing parts supplied by reference TRBV7-9 and TRBJ1-5, is DTGVSQNPRHKITKRGQNVTFRCDPISEHNRLYWYRQTLGQGPEFLTYFQNEAQLEKSRLLSDRFSAERPKGSFSTLEIQRTEQGDSAMYLCASSRGQGLGGQPQHFGDGTRLSIL.